The clone carrying this T cell receptor beta chain occurred many times. Enrolled ophthalmopathy patients presented with a Clinical Activity Score of at least 3, a NOSPECS grade of at least 4, and disease duration under 3 months. Orbital computed tomography, thyroid ultrasound, serum thyroxine and TRAb, and clinical symptoms together informed the diagnoses. TCR beta CDR3 sequences were amplified from RNA transcripts. Primed by the HTBI set, a first-round RT-PCR was run on the TCR CDR3. Using its own MiXCR run on the multiplex PCR reads, TCRdb lists one record per CDR3 protein. The sample lists 410,000 or so distinct CDR3 sequences; 14% to 15% were seen once. The data originate from a study of T cells in Graves' hyperthyroidism and ophthalmopathy. Study-wide context: At the time of initial diagnosis and before any treatment, peripheral blood was collected.

V lost 0 bases and J 2 bases, leaving 10 bases between the germline ends. The CDR3 spans 15 residues. Germline V lookup: CDR1 MNHEY, CDR2 SVGAGI. The specimen was blood. This receptor was identified in a man younger than 35 with Graves' ophthalmopathy. The chain carries TRBV6-5 and TRBJ1-2; D is unresolved. CDR3: CASSYSGEWNYGYTF. CDR3 nucleotide sequence: TGTGCCAGCAGTTACTCGGGCGAGTGGAACTATGGCTACACCTTC.